A selection of T cell receptor beta chains follows, all from one sample in a study of Graves' ophthalmopathy and Graves' hyperthyroidism. A single record per CDR3 protein comes from TCRdb applying MiXCR to the multiplex PCR reads. The repertoire consists of approximately 210,000 distinct CDR3 sequences, with just under 30% occurring once and the leading ten covering approximately 9.6%. Material for sequencing was peripheral blood. Source of these receptors: a man aged 45 to 65 with Graves' ophthalmopathy. Each CDR3 is given with its conserved first and last residue. The order of the fields is CDR3 protein, CDR3 DNA, J gene, clone size, V gene, D gene. The D gene is left open where the match is weak. The listing skips clone size in some rows; elsewhere it reads once, few, many or a size class.

CDR3aa: CASRTGTGRTGELFF
CDR3nt: TGTGCCAGCAGGACCGGGACAGGGCGCACCGGGGAGCTGTTTTTT
j_gene: TRBJ2-2
abundance: NA
v_gene: TRBV27
d_gene: TRBD1

CDR3aa: CASSLQGSENIQYF
CDR3nt: TGCGCCAGCAGCTTGCAGGGATCGGAGAACATTCAGTACTTC
j_gene: TRBJ2-4
abundance: many
v_gene: TRBV5-1
d_gene: NA

CDR3aa: CASSLLGQGDNTGELFF
CDR3nt: TGTGCCAGCAGTTTATTGGGTCAGGGGGACAACACCGGGGAGCTGTTTTTT
j_gene: TRBJ2-2
abundance: many
v_gene: TRBV28
d_gene: TRBD1

CDR3aa: CASSFGQLIRNIQYF
CDR3nt: TGTGCCAGCAGTTTCGGACAGCTGATAAGAAACATTCAGTACTTC
j_gene: TRBJ2-4
abundance: many
v_gene: TRBV6-2/TRBV6-3
d_gene: NA

CDR3aa: CATPKSARSYEQYF
CDR3nt: TGTGCCACCCCAAAGTCAGCCCGTTCCTACGAGCAGTACTTC
j_gene: TRBJ2-7
abundance: NA
v_gene: TRBV6-1
d_gene: NA

CDR3aa: CASRTSGRAYEQYF
CDR3nt: TGTGCCAGCCGGACCAGCGGGAGGGCCTACGAGCAGTACTTC
j_gene: TRBJ2-7
abundance: many
v_gene: TRBV27
d_gene: TRBD2

CDR3aa: CASSQEPAGAETQYF
CDR3nt: TGTGCCAGCAGCCAAGAGCCAGCGGGAGCCGAGACCCAGTACTTC
j_gene: TRBJ2-5
abundance: many
v_gene: TRBV4-2
d_gene: TRBD2

CDR3aa: CASSFWRSNQPQHF
CDR3nt: TGTGCCAGCAGTTTTTGGAGGAGCAATCAGCCCCAGCATTTT
j_gene: TRBJ1-5
abundance: NA
v_gene: TRBV28
d_gene: NA

CDR3aa: CASRFGASNQPQHF
CDR3nt: TGTGCCAGTAGATTTGGAGCGAGCAATCAGCCCCAGCATTTT
j_gene: TRBJ1-5
abundance: many
v_gene: TRBV19
d_gene: NA

CDR3aa: CASSLGQGFRETQYF
CDR3nt: TGTGCCAGCAGTTTAGGACAGGGCTTCCGGGAGACCCAGTACTTC
j_gene: TRBJ2-5
abundance: many
v_gene: TRBV12-3/TRBV12-4
d_gene: TRBD1

CDR3aa: CASSYTRGSYEQYF
CDR3nt: TGTGCCAGCAGTTACACCCGGGGTTCCTACGAGCAGTACTTC
j_gene: TRBJ2-7
abundance: many
v_gene: TRBV6-5
d_gene: NA

CDR3aa: CASSEAPGSYTEAFF
CDR3nt: TGTGCCAGCAGTGAAGCGCCCGGATCCTACACTGAAGCTTTCTTT
j_gene: TRBJ1-1
abundance: once
v_gene: TRBV6-1
d_gene: NA

CDR3aa: CASRPTGAGELFF
CDR3nt: TGTGCCAGCAGACCCACGGGGGCCGGGGAGCTGTTTTTT
j_gene: TRBJ2-2
abundance: NA
v_gene: TRBV12-3/TRBV12-4
d_gene: NA

CDR3aa: CASSLSNQETQYF
CDR3nt: TGTGCCAGCAGCTTGTCTAATCAAGAGACCCAGTACTTC
j_gene: TRBJ2-5
abundance: many
v_gene: TRBV7-2
d_gene: NA

CDR3aa: CASIRSSGNTIYF
CDR3nt: TGTGCCAGCATCAGGAGTTCTGGAAACACCATATATTTT
j_gene: TRBJ1-3
abundance: many
v_gene: TRBV7-9
d_gene: NA

CDR3aa: CATSDSGTQETQYF
CDR3nt: TGTGCCACCAGTGACAGTGGGACACAAGAGACCCAGTACTTC
j_gene: TRBJ2-5
abundance: many
v_gene: TRBV24-1
d_gene: NA

CDR3aa: CASSEGQGSSHEQYF
CDR3nt: TGTGCCAGCAGTGAAGGGCAGGGGAGCTCCCACGAGCAGTACTTC
j_gene: TRBJ2-7
abundance: many
v_gene: TRBV6-1
d_gene: NA

CDR3aa: CASSYVSDTEAFF
CDR3nt: TGTGCCAGCAGCTACGTGTCGGACACTGAAGCTTTCTTT
j_gene: TRBJ1-1
abundance: many
v_gene: TRBV6-2/TRBV6-3
d_gene: NA

CDR3aa: CASSEEALDTGELFF
CDR3nt: TGTGCCAGCAGTGAGGAGGCGCTTGACACCGGGGAGCTGTTTTTT
j_gene: TRBJ2-2
abundance: many
v_gene: TRBV2
d_gene: NA

CDR3aa: CASSPVVGQYF
CDR3nt: TGTGCCAGCAGCCCCGTGGTTGGCCAGTACTTC
j_gene: TRBJ2-5
abundance: many
v_gene: TRBV7-9
d_gene: NA

CDR3aa: CASSSRDSLSYEQYF
CDR3nt: TGTGCCAGTAGTAGCCGGGACTCTCTTTCCTACGAGCAGTACTTC
j_gene: TRBJ2-7
abundance: many
v_gene: TRBV19
d_gene: NA

CDR3aa: CASSLVAGALVYEQYF
CDR3nt: TGTGCCAGCAGCTTAGTAGCGGGTGCCCTCGTCTACGAGCAGTACTTC
j_gene: TRBJ2-7
abundance: few
v_gene: TRBV11-2
d_gene: TRBD2

CDR3aa: CASRQVGYEQYF
CDR3nt: TGCGCCAGCAGACAGGTGGGCTACGAGCAGTACTTC
j_gene: TRBJ2-7
abundance: many
v_gene: TRBV5-1
d_gene: NA

CDR3aa: CASTTRGAGQPQHF
CDR3nt: TGTGCCAGCACCACCAGGGGGGCGGGCCAGCCCCAGCATTTT
j_gene: TRBJ1-5
abundance: many
v_gene: TRBV6-5
d_gene: TRBD1

CDR3aa: CASSKGQSNTGELFF
CDR3nt: TGTGCCAGCAGTAAGGGACAGTCGAACACCGGGGAGCTGTTTTTT
j_gene: TRBJ2-2
abundance: many
v_gene: TRBV6-1
d_gene: TRBD1

CDR3aa: CASSYVGYGYTF
CDR3nt: TGTGCCAGCAGTTATGTTGGCTATGGCTACACCTTC
j_gene: TRBJ1-2
abundance: once
v_gene: TRBV6-2/TRBV6-3
d_gene: NA

CDR3aa: CASSYSLWSTEAFF
CDR3nt: TGTGCCAGCAGTTACTCGTTGTGGAGCACTGAAGCTTTCTTT
j_gene: TRBJ1-1
abundance: few
v_gene: TRBV6-2/TRBV6-3
d_gene: NA

CDR3aa: CASSFSWTGTYEQYF
CDR3nt: TGTGCCAGCAGTTTCTCCTGGACAGGGACCTACGAGCAGTACTTC
j_gene: TRBJ2-7
abundance: NA
v_gene: TRBV12-3/TRBV12-4
d_gene: TRBD1

CDR3aa: CSAIGTSGRALGYYEQYF
CDR3nt: TGCAGTGCCATAGGGACTAGCGGGAGGGCCTTGGGGTACTACGAGCAGTACTTC
j_gene: TRBJ2-7
abundance: many
v_gene: TRBV20-1
d_gene: TRBD2

CDR3aa: CRPKGESYGYTF
CDR3nt: TGCAGGCCTAAGGGCGAAAGCTATGGCTACACCTTC
j_gene: TRBJ1-2
abundance: many
v_gene: TRBV20-1
d_gene: NA

CDR3aa: CASSPLVSGANVLTF
CDR3nt: TGTGCCAGCAGTCCACTTGTCTCTGGGGCCAACGTCCTGACTTTC
j_gene: TRBJ2-6
abundance: NA
v_gene: TRBV6-1
d_gene: NA

CDR3aa: CASTGQVHGYTF
CDR3nt: TGTGCCAGCACCGGACAGGTTCATGGCTACACCTTC
j_gene: TRBJ1-2
abundance: many
v_gene: TRBV7-9
d_gene: TRBD1

CDR3aa: CASSLAGHYEQYF
CDR3nt: TGCGCCAGCAGCTTGGCGGGACACTACGAGCAGTACTTC
j_gene: TRBJ2-7
abundance: many
v_gene: TRBV5-1
d_gene: NA

CDR3aa: CASSSHKTLFTGELFF
CDR3nt: TGTGCCAGCAGTAGTCACAAGACCTTATTTACCGGGGAGCTGTTTTTT
j_gene: TRBJ2-2
abundance: few
v_gene: TRBV12-3/TRBV12-4
d_gene: NA

CDR3aa: CASSPQGGTEAFF
CDR3nt: TGTGCCAGCAGTCCCCAGGGTGGCACTGAAGCTTTCTTT
j_gene: TRBJ1-1
abundance: many
v_gene: TRBV6-2/TRBV6-3
d_gene: NA

CDR3aa: CASTSNPVWDTEAFF
CDR3nt: TGTGCCAGCACTAGCAACCCCGTTTGGGACACTGAAGCTTTCTTT
j_gene: TRBJ1-1
abundance: NA
v_gene: TRBV28
d_gene: NA

CDR3aa: CASSLRTGEVGANVLTF
CDR3nt: TGCGCCAGCAGCCTGCGGACAGGGGAAGTAGGGGCCAACGTCCTGACTTTC
j_gene: TRBJ2-6
abundance: many
v_gene: TRBV5-1
d_gene: TRBD1

CDR3aa: CASSYLAGELFF
CDR3nt: TGTGCCAGCAGTTACTTGGCCGGGGAGCTGTTTTTT
j_gene: TRBJ2-2
abundance: many
v_gene: TRBV6-2/TRBV6-3
d_gene: NA

CDR3aa: CSIRLAGGRGEQYF
CDR3nt: TGCAGTATACGACTAGCGGGAGGAAGGGGCGAGCAGTACTTC
j_gene: TRBJ2-7
abundance: many
v_gene: TRBV20-1
d_gene: TRBD2

CDR3aa: CASSETGLGETQYF
CDR3nt: TGTGCCAGCAGTGAAACGGGGCTGGGGGAGACCCAGTACTTC
j_gene: TRBJ2-5
abundance: many
v_gene: TRBV2
d_gene: NA

CDR3aa: CASSAFGTGSNNEQFF
CDR3nt: TGTGCCAGCAGCGCCTTCGGGACAGGGTCCAACAATGAGCAGTTCTTC
j_gene: TRBJ2-1
abundance: many
v_gene: TRBV2
d_gene: TRBD1

CDR3aa: CASSYSGLYEQYF
CDR3nt: TGTGCCAGCAGTTATAGCGGGTTGTACGAGCAGTACTTC
j_gene: TRBJ2-7
abundance: once
v_gene: TRBV2
d_gene: TRBD2

CDR3aa: CSARVSVHAEAFF
CDR3nt: TGCAGTGCTAGAGTGTCAGTCCATGCTGAAGCTTTCTTT
j_gene: TRBJ1-1
abundance: NA
v_gene: TRBV20-1
d_gene: NA

CDR3aa: CASSLNSGETQYF
CDR3nt: TGTGCCAGCAGCTTAAACTCGGGGGAGACCCAGTACTTC
j_gene: TRBJ2-5
abundance: many
v_gene: TRBV7-2
d_gene: NA

CDR3aa: CASSYAGGSYEQYF
CDR3nt: TGTGCCAGCAGTTACGCGGGGGGATCCTACGAGCAGTACTTC
j_gene: TRBJ2-7
abundance: many
v_gene: TRBV6-2/TRBV6-3
d_gene: TRBD2